This is a list of T cell receptor beta chains from one sample in a study of identical twins. One entry per CDR3 protein results from TCRdb running MiXCR on the 5' RACE reads. Seen here are around 960,000 distinct CDR3 sequences, roughly 12% observed once, and the top ten hold under 2%. This same sample was also part of a study on yellow fever vaccine responses in identical twins.

The source material was PBMCs. These receptors originate from a young woman in good health. Each CDR3 is given with its conserved first and last residue. Fields, in order: V gene, J gene, clone size, D gene, CDR3 DNA, CDR3 protein. D genes are given only for firm matches. The size of a clone is reported for some rows only, either as once, few or many, or as a class for expanded clones.

TRBV10-2	TRBJ1-3	many	-	TGCGCCAGCGGACCAATGGGGGTTCGCTCTGGAAACACCATATATTTT	CASGPMGVRSGNTIYF
TRBV2	TRBJ2-7	-	-	TGTGCCAGCAGTGTGAACGAGCAGTACTTC	CASSVNEQYF
TRBV12-3/TRBV12-4	TRBJ2-1	-	TRBD2	TGTGCCAGCAGTGCCGGGACTAGCGGGAATGATGAGCAGTTCTTC	CASSAGTSGNDEQFF
TRBV11-2	TRBJ2-1	-	-	TGTGCCAGCAGCTTAGAGGGGAACGGTTGGAATGAGCAGTTCTTC	CASSLEGNGWNEQFF
TRBV19	TRBJ2-1	few	TRBD2	TGTGCCAGTAGTATAGGGTCTAGCGGGGCTGACAATGAGCAGTTCTTC	CASSIGSSGADNEQFF
TRBV6-1	TRBJ2-1	few	TRBD2	TGTGCCAGCAGCCCCCCCGGGACTAGTTTCGATGAGCAGTTCTTC	CASSPPGTSFDEQFF
TRBV20-1	TRBJ1-1	-	TRBD1	TGCAGTGCTAGAGCGGGACAGCTGAACACTGAAGCTTTCTTT	CSARAGQLNTEAFF
TRBV29-1	TRBJ2-1	many	-	TGCAGCGTTGTGCTGGGGGCAATTGAGCAGTTCTTC	CSVVLGAIEQFF
TRBV7-8	TRBJ2-5	few	-	TGTGCCAGCAGCTTAAGTGGAGGAGGGGGTCGGGAGACCCAGTACTTC	CASSLSGGGGRETQYF
TRBV5-8	TRBJ1-6	-	-	TGTGCCAGCAGCTTACGGGAGAGCTCCTATAATTCACCCCTCCACTTT	CASSLRESSYNSPLHF
TRBV9	TRBJ2-2	few	TRBD1	TGTGCCAGCAGCGACGACAGGGGGCTTGCCGGGGAGCTGTTTTTT	CASSDDRGLAGELFF
TRBV20-1	TRBJ2-3	-	TRBD2	TGCAGTGCCCACCCCCTAGCGGTGATCACAGATACGCAGTATTTT	CSAHPLAVITDTQYF
TRBV6-5	TRBJ1-2	-	TRBD1	TGTGCCAGCAGTTACCAGGGGGCGGATGGCTACACCTTC	CASSYQGADGYTF
TRBV9	TRBJ2-1	few	-	TGTGCCAGCAGCGTTTATAGCTACAATGAGCAGTTCTTC	CASSVYSYNEQFF
TRBV12-3/TRBV12-4	TRBJ2-3	many	TRBD1	TGTGCCAGCAGTTTTGGACAGGGGGTCCCTAGCACAGATACGCAGTATTTT	CASSFGQGVPSTDTQYF
TRBV12-3/TRBV12-4	TRBJ2-3	-	-	TGTGCCAGCAGACAGGGACCGAGGGGGGATACGCAGTATTTT	CASRQGPRGDTQYF
TRBV25-1	TRBJ2-5	few	TRBD2	TGTGCCAGCAGTGAATTGACTAGCGGGGGCCAAGAGACCCAGTACTTC	CASSELTSGGQETQYF
TRBV3-1	TRBJ2-1	many	TRBD2	TGTGCCAGCAGACCCGCCGGGACTAGCGGGAGGGGTCAGATGTTCTTC	CASRPAGTSGRGQMFF
TRBV10-3	TRBJ2-2	few	TRBD1	TGTGCCATCAGTGAGGCGGACAGGGGGGAAACCGGGGAGCTGTTTTTT	CAISEADRGETGELFF
TRBV5-1	TRBJ2-3	many	-	TGCGCCAGCAGCTTAGGTGAACAGCGAACGCAGTATTTT	CASSLGEQRTQYF
TRBV5-1	TRBJ2-3	-	TRBD2	TGCGCCAGCAGCCGGACTACAACCCGGACGGCGGCTAGCGGGGAAGATACGCAGTATTTT	CASSRTTTRTAASGEDTQYF
TRBV19	TRBJ2-7	-	TRBD2	TGTGCCAGTAGTCCGCGAGGCGGGACTAGCGCCGAGCAGTACTTC	CASSPRGGTSAEQYF
TRBV5-1	TRBJ2-2	many	TRBD2	TGCGCCAGCAGCTTGGCGGGACTATCGAACACCGGGGAGCTGTTTTTT	CASSLAGLSNTGELFF
TRBV28	TRBJ2-3	-	-	TGTGCCAGCACCGCAGCCGGGCCTCTAATAACAGATACGCAGTATTTT	CASTAAGPLITDTQYF
TRBV7-2	TRBJ1-5	-	-	TGTGCCAGCAGCTCATTAGGGGTGATCAATCAGCCCCAGCATTTT	CASSSLGVINQPQHF
TRBV28	TRBJ2-1	many	TRBD1	TGTGCCAGCACCGAAGGGACAGTCTACAATGAGCAGTTCTTC	CASTEGTVYNEQFF
TRBV28	TRBJ2-4	few	TRBD1	TGTGCCAGCAGTTTTACCCGGGGACAGGGCTTGGAGTACAAAAACATTCAGTACTTC	CASSFTRGQGLEYKNIQYF
TRBV5-1	TRBJ2-1	-	TRBD2	TGCGCCAGCAGCACTAGCGGGAGGGCGATCGATGAGCAGTTCTTC	CASSTSGRAIDEQFF
TRBV20-1	TRBJ1-2	-	-	TGCAGTGCTAGAGCCGGGGATCGGGAGGGCTACACCTTC	CSARAGDREGYTF
TRBV6-1	TRBJ1-1	-	-	TGTGCCAGCAGTGACCCGGGGCCTGGGGTGGAAATTTTCTTT	CASSDPGPGVEIFF
TRBV11-1	TRBJ2-1	-	TRBD2	TGTGCCAGCAGCTCTGGACTAGACATAAATGAGCAGTTCTTC	CASSSGLDINEQFF
TRBV3-1	TRBJ2-3	-	-	TGTGCCAGCAGCCTAGGGACCATTCAACTCACAGATACGCAGTATTTT	CASSLGTIQLTDTQYF
TRBV3-1	TRBJ2-2	few	-	TGTGCCAGCAGCCAAGTGGGTCGGGTGAGCCGGAGGGAGCTGTTTTTT	CASSQVGRVSRRELFF
TRBV5-1	TRBJ1-1	many	-	TGCGCCAGCAGCTTGTTAGGTCACCCCAACACTGAAGCTTTCTTT	CASSLLGHPNTEAFF
TRBV12-3/TRBV12-4	TRBJ2-3	many	-	TGTGCCAGCAGCCTGACTTCGTTTGACTTAGATACGCAGTATTTT	CASSLTSFDLDTQYF
TRBV20-1	TRBJ2-5	-	TRBD2	TGCAGTGCAAATGGACTAGTGGTAACCCAAGAGACCCAGTACTTC	CSANGLVVTQETQYF
TRBV2	TRBJ2-2	-	-	TGTGCCAGCAAGGTGCACACCGGGGAGCTGTTTTTT	CASKVHTGELFF
TRBV2	TRBJ2-2	few	TRBD2	TGTGCCAGCAGTGAAGCGGGAGGGCTGTACACCGGGGAGCTGTTTTTT	CASSEAGGLYTGELFF
TRBV28	TRBJ2-3	-	-	TGTGCCAGCAGTTTGGGTCTAGAAGAGGGCACAGATACGCAGTATTTT	CASSLGLEEGTDTQYF
TRBV28	TRBJ2-5	-	TRBD1	TGTGCCAGCAGTCCATCCAGGACAGGGATGTACCAAGAGACCCAGTACTTC	CASSPSRTGMYQETQYF
TRBV13	TRBJ2-3	few	TRBD1	TGTGCCAGCAGGCTAAGCGGACAGGGCACAGATACGCAGTATTTT	CASRLSGQGTDTQYF
TRBV28	TRBJ1-5	-	TRBD1	TGTGCCAGCAGTACACCCCGGGACAGGTTATATAGCAATCAGCCCCAGCATTTT	CASSTPRDRLYSNQPQHF
TRBV12-3/TRBV12-4	TRBJ2-1	few	-	TGTGCCAGCAGCCCCTCTGGCAGGCCTATACTCTACAATGAGCAGTTCTTC	CASSPSGRPILYNEQFF
TRBV12-3/TRBV12-4	TRBJ2-7	-	TRBD2	TGTGCCAGCAGTCCTCCGGCGTATAGGGCTAGCGGAAATCTCTACGAGCAGTACTTC	CASSPPAYRASGNLYEQYF
TRBV6-1	TRBJ1-1	-	TRBD1	TGTGCCAGCAGTACGCTGGGACAGCTCCTGAACACTGAAGCTTTCTTT	CASSTLGQLLNTEAFF
TRBV6-1	TRBJ2-1	-	TRBD2	TGTGCCAGCGGGCGGGGGGGCCCCTACAATGAGCAGTTCTTC	CASGRGGPYNEQFF
TRBV12-3/TRBV12-4	TRBJ2-1	few	-	TGTGCCAGCAGCCCGTTTTTAGGTTTAATACAAAATGAGCAGTTCTTC	CASSPFLGLIQNEQFF
TRBV3-1	TRBJ2-2	-	TRBD2	TGTGCCAGCAAACTAGCGGCGAACACCGGGGAGCTGTTTTTT	CASKLAANTGELFF
TRBV20-1	TRBJ2-7	-	TRBD2	TGCAGTGCTAGAGTGGTAGCGGGGTCCTACGAGCAGTACTTC	CSARVVAGSYEQYF
TRBV3-1	TRBJ1-5	many	-	TGTGCCAGCAGCCAAGGAATGTCTTACGGGCAGCCCCAGCATTTT	CASSQGMSYGQPQHF
TRBV12-5	TRBJ1-1	-	-	TGTGCTAGTGGTTTGAATCCGGGGGGCACTGAAGCTTTCTTT	CASGLNPGGTEAFF
TRBV5-1	TRBJ2-4	few	-	TGCGCCAGCAGCGTGGACTGGGCTATTGGGGCCAAAAACATTCAGTACTTC	CASSVDWAIGAKNIQYF
TRBV5-8	TRBJ1-5	-	-	TGTGCCAGCAGCTTTGCGCAGCATTTT	CASSFAQHF
TRBV4-1	TRBJ1-1	-	-	TGCGCCAGCAGCCAACTCGGCTTGGGAACTGAAGCTTTCTTT	CASSQLGLGTEAFF
TRBV11-2	TRBJ2-5	-	TRBD2	TGTGCCAGCAGCCCGGGACTAGCGGGGGTGAAGGAGACCCAGTACTTC	CASSPGLAGVKETQYF